What follows are 25 T cell receptor beta chains derived from one specimen sequenced in a study of identical twins. Via MiXCR, TCRdb re-called the 5' RACE reads, giving one row per CDR3 protein. The sample has just under 550,000 distinct CDR3 sequences; roughly 15% are singletons. In addition, the sample was reused for a study of yellow fever vaccine responses in identical twins.

The sample consisted of CD4+ T cells sorted from blood. The receptor set was obtained from a woman younger than 35 in good health.

The V and J genes are TRBV24-1 and TRBJ2-5; 12 bases fit TRBD2. The junction had 13 bases not matched to a gene; V was cut back by 1 base and J by 5 bases. The CDR3 runs 19 residues. Germline CDR1 KGHDR, CDR2 SFDVKD. The CDR3 is CATSDFLLAGGGSGETQYF. Here the CDR3 DNA reads TGTGCCACCAGTGATTTTTTACTAGCGGGAGGAGGAAGCGGGGAGACCCAGTACTTC.

The chain uses TRBV6-1 and TRBJ2-2, with TRBD2 identical over 7 bases. The CDR3 consists of 15 residues. The J segment lost 1 base and the V segment lost 3 bases, leaving 2 bases of the junction unmatched. The germline V gene has CDR1 MNHNS and CDR2 SASEGT. In DNA form, the CDR3 reads TGTGCCAGCAGTGATAGCGGGTGGAACACCGGGGAGCTGTTTTTT. Amino acids: CASSDSGWNTGELFF.

This clonotype was counted ten times or more. V is TRBV5-1 and J is TRBJ2-3, with 8 bases matching TRBD1. The CDR3 has 15 residues. Germline CDR1 is SGHRS and CDR2 is YFSETQ. V shed 2 bases and J 1 base; nucleotides not matched to a gene: 3. The chain's CDR3 is CASSFTTGGTDTQYF. The CDR3 nucleotides read TGCGCCAGCAGCTTCACGACAGGGGGCACAGATACGCAGTATTTT.

This chain uses TRBV19 with TRBJ2-2; no firm D call. Trimming shortened V by 6 bases and J by 5 bases, and 16 bases separated the two germline ends. The CDR3 is 15 residues long. Germline V gives CDR1 LNHDA, CDR2 SQIVND (reference sequence). CDR3 nucleotides: TGTGCCAGTAGATTTCCCTCGAGTGGGACCGGGGAGCTGTTTTTT. This codes for CASRFPSSGTGELFF.

This clonotype was found many times. V usage is TRBV20-1 and J usage is TRBJ2-1; D gene ambiguous. Trimming shortened V by 5 bases and J by 3 bases, and 14 bases separated the two germline ends. CDR1 is DFQATT, CDR2 SNEGSKA, per germline (reference sequence). The CDR3 sequence is 14 residues long. CDR3 amino acids: CSAPPGGDYNEQFF. Here the CDR3 DNA reads TGCAGTGCTCCACCCGGTGGGGACTACAATGAGCAGTTCTTC.

This clonotype was recorded a few times. The chain is built from TRBV12-3 or TRBV12-4 and TRBJ2-7; a weak D match, TRBD1 (6 bases). With 5 bases removed from V and 0 bases from J, the gap between germline ends came to 14 bases. CDR3 length: 15 amino acids. The CDR3: CASSLGTLSSYEQYV. The CDR3 bases are TGTGCCAGCAGTCTCGGGACACTTAGCTCCTACGAGCAGTACGTC.

The chain joins TRBV5-1 to TRBJ2-1; TRBD2 agrees at 12 bases. The CDR3 has 15 amino acids. Germline V gene data show CDR1 as SGHRS and CDR2 as YFSETQ. Trimming removed 8 bases from V and 4 bases from J; junction bases left unmatched: 7. CDR3 amino acids: CASRRTSGTYNEQFF. The CDR3 coding sequence is TGCGCCAGTCGACGGACTAGCGGGACGTACAATGAGCAGTTCTTC.

Ten or more counts support this clonotype. The J gene is TRBJ2-6, the V gene TRBV18; TRBD2 might be the D (6 bases). The CDR3 covers 17 residues. Trimming removed 3 bases from V and 0 bases from J, with 12 bases in between. The V gene's germline CDR1 is KGHSH and CDR2 LQKENI. DNA of the CDR3: TGTGCCAGCTCACCTTCCGGGGGTAGCTCTGGGGCCAACGTCCTGACTTTC. Translation: CASSPSGGSSGANVLTF.

This clonotype was detected only a few times. The chain employs TRBV20-1 and TRBJ1-1; D may be TRBD1 (6 bases). Trimming took 2 bases from V and 0 from J, leaving 19 bases between them. Germline assignment: CDR1 DFQATT and CDR2 SNEGSKA (reference sequence). CDR3 length: 17 residues. The CDR3 DNA is TGCAGTGCTAGACCATCAGGCTTGGACAGATTGAACACTGAAGCTTTCTTT. Translation gives CSARPSGLDRLNTEAFF.

This clonotype is deemed medium-sized (0.01 to 0.1%). This chain joins TRBV12-3 or TRBV12-4 and TRBJ2-5; D call uncertain. Deletions cut 5 bases from V and 1 base from J, with 14 bases between. This CDR3 comprises 15 residues. The CDR3 DNA reads as TGTGCCAGCAGTCCCCCTAATTGGTTCCAAGAGACCCAGTACTTC. This sequence encodes CASSPPNWFQETQYF.

The sample holds a few counts of this clonotype. The CDR3: CASSLEDARDTQYF. The CDR3 bases are TGCGCCAGCAGCTTGGAGGACGCCCGGGATACGCAGTATTTT. J is TRBJ2-3 and V is TRBV5-1; D call uncertain. The germline V gene has CDR1 SGHRS and CDR2 YFSETQ. The CDR3 is 14 residues long. Trimming removed 0 bases at V and 6 bases at J, with 11 bases between.

The CDR3 bases are TGTGCCAGCAGAATTTTAGGGGGCACCGGGGAGCTGTTTTTT. Its translation is CASRILGGTGELFF. The chain links TRBV12-3 or TRBV12-4 to TRBJ2-2; possible D gene TRBD1, 6 bases. With 6 bases removed from V and 4 bases from J, the gap between germline ends came to 12 bases. The CDR3 runs 14 residues.

This clonotype was detected only a few times. CDR3 sequence: CASSGTGGYLGSPLHF. For the CDR3, the DNA is TGTGCCAGCTCCGGGACAGGGGGCTATTTAGGTTCACCCCTCCACTTT. The chain couples TRBV10-3 to TRBJ1-6, with 12 bases fitting TRBD1. V was clipped by 10 bases and J by 9 bases; unmatched bases: 13. CDR3 length: 16 amino acids. Per the germline V gene, CDR1 is ENHRY and CDR2 is SYGVKD.

There are a few counts of this clonotype. The chain's CDR3 is CSVEKSIAGGPTDTQYF. The CDR3 bases are TGCAGCGTTGAAAAAAGTATAGCGGGAGGGCCAACAGATACGCAGTATTTT. The rearrangement links TRBV29-1 to TRBJ2-3; 11 positions match TRBD2. Germline-derived CDR1 and CDR2 are SQVTM and ANQGSEA. V was clipped by 2 bases and J by 3 bases; unmatched bases: 10. This CDR3 region has 17 residues.

This chain uses TRBV6-5 with TRBJ1-5, with D perhaps matching TRBD1 (6 bases). With 0 bases removed from V and 7 bases from J, the gap between germline ends came to 19 bases. The CDR3 contains 17 residues. The germline CDR1 and CDR2 sequences are MNHEY and SVGAGI. The CDR3 spells CASSYSKGGRGWQPQHF. In nucleotides, the CDR3 is TGTGCCAGCAGTTACTCGAAAGGTGGCAGGGGATGGCAGCCCCAGCATTTT.

This clonotype was counted a few times. The chain combines TRBV24-1 with TRBJ2-7; 8 nucleotides align to TRBD1. Germline V lookup: CDR1 KGHDR, CDR2 SFDVKD. The CDR3 extends over 15 amino acids. V shed 4 bases and J 2 bases; nucleotides not matched to a gene: 6. The CDR3 loop reads CATSDAGTGTYEQYF. CDR3 coding DNA: TGTGCCACCAGTGACGCCGGGACAGGAACCTACGAGCAGTACTTC.

This clonotype was observed a few times. The rearrangement uses TRBV14 and TRBJ1-2; no clear D. Germline lookup yields CDR1 SGHDN and CDR2 FVKESK. The CDR3 runs 13 residues. Between the trimmed V and J ends, which lost 0 bases and 8 bases, there was a span of 10 bases. Here the CDR3 DNA reads TGTGCCAGCAGCCAAGATCTGGGCGGCGGCTACACCTTC. Protein sequence: CASSQDLGGGYTF.

This clonotype was seen more than once but under ten times. CDR3 in DNA: TGCGCCAGCAGTGGGGACGGGGAGCTGTTTTTT. Translated: CASSGDGELFF. The rearrangement uses TRBV5-1 and TRBJ2-2; unclear D gene. The germline V and J ends were trimmed by 5 bases and 7 bases, with 6 bases remaining between them. Germline loops: CDR1 SGHRS, CDR2 YFSETQ. The CDR3 length is 11 residues.

This clonotype was counted only a few times. The genes are TRBV3-1 and TRBJ1-1; TRBD1 might be the D (6 bases). V was clipped by 3 bases and J by 4 bases, with 12 bases between them. The CDR3 totals 14 residues. CDR1 and CDR2 (germline): LGHDT, YNNKEL (reference sequence). CDR3 region: CASSHQGQGTEAFF. CDR3 nucleotides: TGTGCCAGCAGCCACCAGGGGCAGGGCACTGAAGCTTTCTTT.

This sequence joins TRBV19 and TRBJ2-2; TRBD2 agrees at 9 bases. This CDR3 contains 15 residues. Germline CDR1 and CDR2: LNHDA and SQIVND (reference sequence). V was pared by 3 bases and J by 5 bases, with 4 bases of the junction left unmatched. The CDR3 is CASSILAGTTGELFF. The CDR3 coding sequence is TGTGCCAGTAGTATCCTAGCGGGGACTACCGGGGAGCTGTTTTTT.

This clonotype was seen at least ten times. The chain couples TRBV12-3 or TRBV12-4 to TRBJ2-7; D not certain. The CDR3 has 12 amino acids. V lost 5 bases and J 0 bases, leaving 5 bases between the germline ends. CDR3 nucleotides: TGTGCCAGCAGTCCTGACTCCTACGAGCAGTACTTC. Translation: CASSPDSYEQYF.

This clonotype was picked up a small number of times. The V gene is TRBV7-2, the J gene TRBJ1-6; D gene ambiguous. The CDR3 covers 14 residues. Germline V gives CDR1 SGHTA, CDR2 FQGNSA. V was pared by 1 base and J by 6 bases, with 7 bases between. The CDR3 reads CASSLVPGNSPLHF. The DNA of the CDR3 is TGTGCCAGCAGCTTAGTCCCGGGTAATTCACCCCTCCACTTT.

This clonotype was seen only a few times. V and J are TRBV5-4 and TRBJ2-1, with 7 bases matching TRBD2. Looked up from germline, CDR1 is SGHNT and CDR2 is YYREEE (reference sequence). The CDR3 is 16 residues long. V lost 0 bases and J lost 7; bases outside the gene matches: 10. The CDR3 coding sequence is TGTGCCAGCAGCTTGGCCGCGGGAGCGTCGTTTAATGAGCAGTTCTTC. Protein: CASSLAAGASFNEQFF. Full variable domain (missing parts from reference TRBV5-4 and TRBJ2-1): ETGVTQSPTHLIKTRGQQVTLRCSSQSGHNTVSWYQQALGQGPQFIFQYYREEENGRGNFPPRFSGLQFPNYSSELNVNALELDDSALYLCASSLAAGASFNEQFFGPGTRLTVL.

At least ten counts were recorded for this clonotype. J is TRBJ1-1 and V is TRBV29-1; D might be TRBD1 (6 bases). Germline V lookup: CDR1 SQVTM, CDR2 ANQGSEA. The length of the CDR3 is 13 residues. Trimming left V 3 bases short and J 6 bases short, with 14 bases between. The chain's CDR3 is CSVEGQGLAEAFF. The CDR3 DNA reads as TGCAGCGTTGAGGGGCAGGGGCTCGCTGAAGCTTTCTTT.

V usage is TRBV10-3 and J usage is TRBJ1-2; D might be TRBD1 (6 bases). Germline lookup yields CDR1 ENHRY and CDR2 SYGVKD. Trimming left V 5 bases short and J 8 bases short, with 15 bases between. This CDR3 has 13 amino acids. The chain's CDR3 is CAISNREAGGYTF. The CDR3 bases are TGTGCCATCAGTAACAGGGAGGCGGGCGGCTACACCTTC.